This is a list of T cell receptor beta chains from one sample in a study of T cell responses to AZD1222 COVID-19 vaccine. This table comes from immunoSEQ multiplex PCR, and its TCRdb copy is limited to in-frame clones, with some not included. Of 100,000 to 150,000 clones listed, approximately 90% were seen once; the top ten hold about 3.3%. Sequenced here: peripheral blood, sampled 28 days after the second AZD1222 dose. All receptors come from an adult who received the AZD1222 COVID-19 vaccine. The CDR3 runs from the conserved cysteine through the conserved F or W. A D gene is named only where the DNA matches it firmly. For some rows the clone size is stated as once, few or many, or as a class when expanded; others skip it.

clone_size,v_call,j_call,d_call,cdr3_aa,cdr3_nt
-,TRBV6-6,TRBJ2-7,TRBD2,CASNGLAGIYEQYF,TGTGCCAGCAATGGACTAGCGGGGATCTACGAGCAGTACTTC
-,TRBV7-9,TRBJ1-5,-,CASTLERPPRPQHF,TGTGCCAGCACCCTAGAAAGACCACCTAGGCCCCAGCATTTT
-,TRBV5-1,TRBJ2-5,-,CASSFSVETQYF,TGCGCCAGCAGCTTCTCGGTAGAGACCCAGTACTTC
-,TRBV7-3,TRBJ1-1,-,CASSAAGNPNTEAFF,TGTGCCAGCAGCGCTGCGGGTAACCCGAACACTGAAGCTTTCTTT
-,TRBV7-2,TRBJ1-5,TRBD1,CASRMTGGNQPQHF,TGTGCCAGCAGGATGACAGGGGGGAATCAGCCCCAGCATTTT
few,TRBV30,TRBJ1-5,-,CAWSTPGANQPQHF,TGTGCCTGGAGTACCCCCGGGGCAAATCAGCCCCAGCATTTT
few,TRBV6-5,TRBJ1-2,TRBD1,CASTSNRGDRYGYTF,TGTGCCAGCACCTCAAACAGGGGGGATAGGTATGGCTACACCTTC
-,TRBV12-3/TRBV12-4,TRBJ2-2,-,CASRFPTGELFF,TGTGCCAGCAGATTTCCCACCGGGGAGCTGTTTTTT
-,TRBV19,TRBJ2-3,-,CASSLRLNTDTQYF,TGTGCCAGTAGTCTAAGACTGAACACAGATACGCAGTATTTT
-,TRBV5-3,TRBJ2-3,-,CARSPGPTDTQYF,TGTGCCAGAAGCCCGGGGCCCACAGATACGCAGTATTTT
once,TRBV11-3,TRBJ2-2,-,CASSPGHGTGELFF,TGTGCCAGCAGCCCCGGACATGGCACCGGGGAGCTGTTTTTT
-,TRBV10-3,TRBJ1-2,TRBD1,CAISDLGGQIYGYTF,TGTGCCATCAGTGACCTCGGGGGACAGATTTATGGCTACACCTTC
-,TRBV25-1,TRBJ1-5,-,CASSEFGSNQPQHF,TGTGCCAGCAGTGAATTCGGGAGCAATCAGCCCCAGCATTTT
-,TRBV6-1,TRBJ1-4,-,CASSEEGGEKLFF,TGTGCCAGCAGTGAAGAAGGGGGTGAAAAACTGTTTTTT
-,TRBV5-1,TRBJ2-3,TRBD2,CASSLPGRADTQYF,TGCGCCAGCAGCTTGCCCGGGAGGGCAGATACGCAGTATTTT
-,TRBV4-2,TRBJ2-1,-,CASSQVGGHSYNEQFF,TGTGCCAGCAGCCAAGTCGGGGGCCACTCCTACAATGAGCAGTTCTTC
-,TRBV7-3,TRBJ2-5,-,CASSLIGITVRPQETQYF,TGTGCCAGCAGCTTAATCGGCATTACAGTACGTCCCCAAGAGACCCAGTACTTC
few,TRBV28,TRBJ1-1,-,CASSTSTEAFF,TGTGCCAGCAGTACTTCCACTGAAGCTTTCTTT
-,TRBV12-5,TRBJ2-2,TRBD2,CASGLVLAGGPTGELFF,TGTGCTAGTGGTTTGGTCCTAGCGGGGGGGCCCACCGGGGAGCTGTTTTTT
-,TRBV15,TRBJ1-1,-,CATSRGLEGTDNTEAFF,TGTGCCACCAGCAGAGGTTTAGAGGGGACCGATAACACTGAAGCTTTCTTT
-,TRBV11-3,TRBJ2-2,-,CASSFVDAGELFF,TGTGCCAGCAGCTTCGTAGACGCCGGGGAGCTGTTTTTT
once,TRBV19,TRBJ1-1,TRBD1,CASSADRGTLNTEAFF,TGTGCCAGTAGTGCTGACAGGGGCACCCTAAACACTGAAGCTTTCTTT
once,TRBV27,TRBJ1-4,-,CASSFWQGNEKLFF,TGTGCCAGCAGTTTTTGGCAGGGTAATGAAAAACTGTTTTTT
few,TRBV5-6,TRBJ2-7,-,CASSWEYEQYF,TGTGCCAGCAGCTGGGAATACGAGCAGTACTTC
-,TRBV3-1/TRBV3-2,TRBJ2-3,TRBD2,CASSPAGRGIPQDTQYF,TGTGCCAGCAGCCCTGCGGGGCGGGGGATCCCACAAGATACGCAGTATTTT
-,TRBV29-1,TRBJ1-1,TRBD1,CSAATGYF,TGCAGCGCCGCGACAGGGTATTTT
-,TRBV7-3,TRBJ1-5,-,CASSLMGEGQPQHF,TGTGCCAGCAGCTTAATGGGTGAAGGTCAGCCCCAGCATTTT
-,TRBV28,TRBJ1-6,-,CASSLAGHRSSYNSPLHF,TGTGCCAGCAGTTTAGCGGGACATAGAAGCTCCTATAATTCACCCCTCCACTTT
-,TRBV11-3,TRBJ2-2,TRBD1,CASSWGTATGELFF,TGTGCCAGCAGCTGGGGGACAGCCACCGGGGAGCTGTTTTTT
-,TRBV6-1,TRBJ1-5,-,CASSAGRGGYSNQPQHF,TGTGCCAGCAGTGCGGGCAGGGGAGGGTATAGCAATCAGCCCCAGCATTTT
-,TRBV7-6,TRBJ2-1,-,CASSLKNEQFF,TGTGCCAGCAGCTTAAAGAATGAGCAGTTCTTC
-,TRBV27,TRBJ2-7,TRBD1,CASKLRQGWYEQYF,TGTGCCAGCAAACTACGACAGGGGTGGTACGAGCAGTACTTC
few,TRBV7-3,TRBJ1-2,-,CASSLGANYGYTF,TGTGCCAGCAGCTTAGGAGCTAACTATGGCTACACCTTC
-,TRBV11-3,TRBJ2-1,TRBD2,CASSSGLAGEQFF,TGTGCCAGCAGCTCCGGACTAGCCGGTGAGCAGTTCTTC
-,TRBV5-1,TRBJ2-1,-,CASSLGQGGYNEQFF,TGCGCCAGCAGCTTGGGGCAGGGGGGCTACAATGAGCAGTTCTTC
-,TRBV16,TRBJ2-7,-,CASSHDRGSYEQYF,TGTGCCAGCAGCCATGACAGAGGCTCCTACGAGCAGTACTTC
-,TRBV30,TRBJ1-1,-,CASARTDTEAFF,TGTGCCTCAGCTCGGACAGACACTGAAGCTTTCTTT
-,TRBV2,TRBJ2-3,-,CASSAPFLDTQYF,TGTGCCAGCAGTGCCCCTTTTCTAGATACGCAGTATTTT
-,TRBV28,TRBJ1-6,-,CASSLYGLHYNSPLHF,TGTGCCAGCAGTTTATATGGGTTGCACTATAATTCACCCCTCCACTTT
few,TRBV18,TRBJ2-7,TRBD2,CASSPSQRDNSEQYF,TGTGCCAGCTCACCGAGCCAGCGGGATAACAGCGAGCAGTACTTC
-,TRBV25-1,TRBJ2-1,-,CASKGTVRHNEQFF,TGTGCCAGCAAGGGGACTGTTAGGCACAATGAGCAGTTCTTC
-,TRBV18,TRBJ1-1,-,CASSPARVTEAFF,TGTGCCAGCTCACCGGCTCGGGTAACCGAAGCTTTCTTT
-,TRBV27,TRBJ1-5,TRBD1,CASSSLGQGRINQPQHF,TGTGCCAGCAGTTCCCTAGGACAGGGGAGGATAAATCAGCCCCAGCATTTT
-,TRBV5-1,TRBJ1-6,-,CASSPWAGENNSPLHF,TGCGCCAGCAGCCCGTGGGCGGGGGAAAATAATTCACCCCTCCACTTT
-,TRBV11-3,TRBJ2-7,-,CASSTTGTFDEQYF,TGTGCCAGCAGCACTACCGGGACTTTCGACGAGCAGTACTTC